This T cell receptor beta chain was recorded in a study of blood T cell repertoires in COVID-19. The overall study: The United States, Italy and Spain provided the acute and convalescent COVID-19 samples. The cDNA or gDNA used as material had been derived from T cells, B-cell-depleted T cells, or PBMCs.

Germline CDR1 reads MNHEY; CDR2 reads SMNVEV (reference sequence). This CDR3 has 14 residues. The V gene lost 3 bases and the J gene lost 1 base, with 10 bases spanning the gap. Per the original data handling: Amplified reference gene primers provided the basis for estimating nucleated cell counts. Clones were sequenced by immunoSEQ multiplex PCR, and TCRdb holds only the in-frame ones, with some missing. V and J calls and clone size are given by that table; D and trimming were obtained from the DNA. This sample has a few hundred thousand clones; around 89% occur once, and the top ten carry 6.3%. Seattle enrolled patients during active infection and tracked them longitudinally.

The sequenced sample was peripheral blood. J is TRBJ2-7 and V is TRBV27; D is perhaps TRBD1 (6 bases). This TCR derives from a woman aged 50 to 60 with COVID-19, enrolled during active disease. The CDR3 coding sequence is TGTGCCAGCAGTTTGATGGGACAATCCTACGAGCAGTACTTC. It encodes CASSLMGQSYEQYF.